A single sample is the source of the 19 T cell receptor beta chains below, sequenced in a study of identical twins. One entry per CDR3 protein results from TCRdb running MiXCR on the 5' RACE reads. The data hold some 1,700,000 distinct CDR3 sequences, with under 35% observed a single time. Sequenced sample: cord blood. The receptors stem from a newborn girl in good health.

V is TRBV5-1 and J is TRBJ2-5; 7 bases are shared with TRBD2. CDR1 SGHRS and CDR2 YFSETQ come from the germline V gene. The CDR3 spans 15 residues. V shed 0 bases and J 4 bases; nucleotides not matched to a gene: 6. CDR3: CASSLAGGLSETQYF. The CDR3 DNA sequence: TGCGCCAGCAGCTTGGCGGGGGGTCTATCAGAGACCCAGTACTTC.

V gene TRBV9 combines with J gene TRBJ2-1; TRBD2 matches 8 bases. Unmatched junction bases numbered 11, after V lost 3 bases and J lost 6 bases. CDR1 and CDR2 (germline): SGDLS, YYNGEE. This CDR3 is built from 16 residues. The CDR3 region has the DNA TGTGCCAGCAGCGCCTATATCGGGGGGGCCTCCAATGAGCAGTTCTTC. It specifies CASSAYIGGASNEQFF.

The chain carries TRBV12-3 or TRBV12-4 and TRBJ1-2, with TRBD1 as a possible D gene (5 bases). The CDR3 runs to 12 residues. V dropped 6 bases and J dropped 4 bases, with 9 bases sitting between them. CDR3 in DNA: TGTGCCAGCAGCCACGACAGCTATGGCTACACCTTC. It translates to CASSHDSYGYTF.

The chain is built from TRBV6-5 and TRBJ1-3, with 9 nucleotides matching TRBD1. From germline, CDR1 is MNHEY and CDR2 SVGAGI. The CDR3 is 15 amino acids. V lost 6 bases to trimming and J lost 3 bases; unmatched junction nucleotides: 6. CDR3 residues: CASRAGTGFGNTIYF. The CDR3 nucleotides are TGTGCCAGCAGGGCCGGGACAGGGTTTGGAAACACCATATATTTT.

The rearrangement uses TRBV4-1 and TRBJ2-5, with no clear D. The length of the CDR3 is 18 residues. The germline V gene has CDR1 MGHRA and CDR2 YSYEKL. V lost 3 bases and J lost 2, with 22 bases in between. CDR3 nucleotide sequence: TGCGCCAGCAGCCAGAAGAAGTTTGATAGGCCCAAACAAGAGACCCAGTACTTC. Protein product: CASSQKKFDRPKQETQYF.

This clonotype was found a few times. J is TRBJ1-2 and V is TRBV2; 7 bases align to TRBD1. CDR1 and CDR2 from the germline V gene are SNHLY and FYNNEI. J was trimmed by 0 bases and V by 4 bases; bases with no gene match: 5. This CDR3 contains 15 residues. The CDR3 spells CASSATGVPNYGYTF. In nucleotides, the CDR3 is TGTGCCAGCAGTGCTACAGGGGTGCCTAACTATGGCTACACCTTC.

This clonotype was found a few times. V is TRBV4-1 and J is TRBJ2-7; D unresolved. Between the trimmed V and J ends, which lost 0 bases and 0 bases, there was a span of 15 bases. Germline V gene data show CDR1 as MGHRA and CDR2 as YSYEKL. The CDR3 totals 17 residues. The DNA for the CDR3 is TGCGCCAGCAGCCAAGATCCCCCTCAGGCTTTCTCCTACGAGCAGTACTTC. This sequence encodes CASSQDPPQAFSYEQYF.

In its sample, this clonotype was seen many times. This chain uses TRBV5-1 with TRBJ2-3; TRBD2 matches 8 bases. The V segment lost 4 bases and the J segment 2 bases; nucleotides outside the gene matches: 6. Per the germline V gene, CDR1 is SGHRS and CDR2 is YFSETQ. The CDR3 totals 15 residues. This chain's CDR3 is CASSPGTRLTDTQYF. CDR3 sequence (DNA): TGCGCCAGCAGCCCGGGGACTAGACTCACAGATACGCAGTATTTT.

This clonotype was detected many times. The genes are TRBV29-1 and TRBJ2-7; 10 bases line up with TRBD1. J gave up 3 bases and V 6 bases, and 5 bases lay outside the gene matches. The germline CDR1 and CDR2 sequences are SQVTM and ANQGSEA. The CDR3 is 13 amino acids. CDR3 bases: TGCAGCGTCAGGACAGGGGGGATCTACGAGCAGTACTTC. Encoded protein: CSVRTGGIYEQYF.

This chain joins TRBV7-9 and TRBJ1-1, with no clear D. This CDR3 spans 15 amino acids. CDR1 and CDR2 (germline): SEHNR, FQNEAQ (reference sequence). V was shortened by 5 bases and J by 1 base, with 14 bases between the two germline ends. The CDR3 region is CASSHSRDRNTEAFF. CDR3 nucleotide sequence: TGTGCCAGCAGCCATTCCCGGGATAGGAACACTGAAGCTTTCTTT.

The rearrangement links TRBV20-1 to TRBJ1-4; TRBD1 is a possible D gene (6 bases). Between the trimmed V and J ends, which lost 8 bases and 7 bases, there was a span of 14 bases. Germline V lookup: CDR1 DFQATT, CDR2 SNEGSKA (reference sequence). The length of the CDR3 is 12 residues. CDR3 residues: CSSTGRGEKLFF. CDR3 DNA sequence: TGCAGTTCTACAGGGCGCGGTGAAAAACTGTTTTTT.

The sample holds a few counts of this clonotype. CDR3 sequence: CASSLQVGPSGETQYF. The CDR3, as DNA: TGCGCCAGCAGCTTGCAGGTTGGTCCTTCGGGGGAGACCCAGTACTTC. The chain employs TRBV5-1 and TRBJ2-5; D may be TRBD2 (5 bases). V was pared by 1 base and J by 5 bases, with 18 bases between. Per the germline V gene, CDR1 is SGHRS and CDR2 is YFSETQ. The CDR3 sequence is 16 residues long.

This chain joins TRBV5-1 and TRBJ1-1; 9 bases line up with TRBD1. The CDR3 extends over 19 amino acids. V shed 0 bases and J 1 base; nucleotides not matched to a gene: 13. In germline, CDR1 is SGHRS, CDR2 YFSETQ. CDR3 residues: CASSLVATGGTLGNTEAFF. For the CDR3, the DNA is TGCGCCAGCAGCTTGGTCGCGACAGGGGGGACGTTGGGGAACACTGAAGCTTTCTTT.

The chain recombines TRBV11-2 with TRBJ1-6, with TRBD1 matching 7 bases. V trimming: 11 bases; J trimming: 7 bases; junction bases outside the gene matches: 11. Per the germline V gene, CDR1 is SGHAT and CDR2 is FQNNGV. This CDR3 contains 14 residues. The DNA of the CDR3 is TGTGCCGGCGGAGGGGACAGAGTAAATTCACCCCTCCACTTT. Protein sequence: CAGGGDRVNSPLHF.

The chain has TRBV20-1 and TRBJ1-5; the D gene is possibly TRBD1 (6 bases). With 5 bases removed from V and 2 bases from J, the gap between germline ends came to 13 bases. The CDR3 has 14 amino acids. Per the germline V gene, CDR1 is DFQATT and CDR2 is SNEGSKA (reference sequence). The DNA of the CDR3 is TGCAGTGCTGCCCGAAGGGGGGGCAATCAGCCCCAGCATTTT. Amino acids: CSAARRGGNQPQHF.

The gene calls are TRBV27 and TRBJ1-6; D unresolved. This CDR3 region has 16 residues. Germline V gene lookup returns CDR1 MNHEY and CDR2 SMNVEV (reference sequence). V was pared by 6 bases and J by 5 bases, with 17 bases between. The CDR3 DNA follows: TGTGCCAGCAGCTTCGGGCGGGTGGAGCATAATTCACCCCTCCACTTT. Residues: CASSFGRVEHNSPLHF.

A few counts support this clonotype. This chain links TRBV13 with TRBJ2-1; TRBD2 is a possible D gene (7 bases). Trimming pared 1 base from V and 0 bases from J, leaving 13 bases between. Looked up from germline, CDR1 is PRHDT and CDR2 is FYEKMQ (reference sequence). The CDR3 sequence is 17 residues long. For the CDR3, the DNA is TGTGCCAGCAGCTTAGAGGGGGGGCTGAGCTCCTACAATGAGCAGTTCTTC. Residues: CASSLEGGLSSYNEQFF.

This clonotype showed up many times. The chain carries TRBV20-1 and TRBJ1-2; 7 positions agree with TRBD1. Unmatched junction bases numbered 3, after V lost 5 bases and J lost 0 bases. This CDR3 has 13 residues. The germline V gene has CDR1 DFQATT and CDR2 SNEGSKA (reference sequence). CDR3 amino acids: CSARDSSNYGYTF. The CDR3 coding sequence is TGCAGTGCTCGGGACAGCTCTAACTATGGCTACACCTTC.

Written as DNA, the CDR3 is TGTGCCAGCAGCTTCAGGACAGGGGTCTACAATGAGCAGTTCTTC. Residues: CASSFRTGVYNEQFF. The J gene is TRBJ2-1, the V gene TRBV7-9, with 9 bases identical to TRBD1. Germline V lookup: CDR1 SEHNR, CDR2 FQNEAQ (reference sequence). After removal of 3 bases from V and 3 bases from J, the junction contained 3 bases not matched to a gene. The CDR3 extends over 15 amino acids.